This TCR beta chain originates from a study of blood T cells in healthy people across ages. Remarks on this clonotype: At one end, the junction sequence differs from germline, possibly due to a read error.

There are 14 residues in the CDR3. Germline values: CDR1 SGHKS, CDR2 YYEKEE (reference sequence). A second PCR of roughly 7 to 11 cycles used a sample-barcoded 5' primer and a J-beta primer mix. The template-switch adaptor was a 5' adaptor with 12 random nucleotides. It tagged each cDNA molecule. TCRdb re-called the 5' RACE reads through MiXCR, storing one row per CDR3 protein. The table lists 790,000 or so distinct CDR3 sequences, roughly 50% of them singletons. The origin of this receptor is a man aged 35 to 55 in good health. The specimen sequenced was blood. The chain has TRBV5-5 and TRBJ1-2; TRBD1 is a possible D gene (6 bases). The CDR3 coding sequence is TGTACCAGCAGCCCGGAGGGGGCTAACTATGGCTACACCTTC. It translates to CTSSPEGANYGYTF. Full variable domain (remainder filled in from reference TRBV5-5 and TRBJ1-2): DAGVTQSPTHLIKTRGQQVTLRCSPISGHKSVSWYQQVLGQGPQFIFQYYEKEERGRGNFPDRFSARQFPNYSSELNVNALLLGDSALYLCTSSPEGANYGYTFGSGTRLTVV.